One sample yielded the 6 T cell receptor beta chains listed below, sequenced in a study of T cell changes during pregnancy in multiple sclerosis. Sequencing used immunoSEQ multiplex PCR; TCRdb keeps in-frame clones, though not all of them. The top ten hold under 1.5% of the sample, which has 70,000 to 100,000 clones, 90% to 95% seen once. The specimen comprised peripheral blood, sampled in the third trimester of pregnancy. All receptors come from a female donor in good health, enrolled as a control in a pregnancy study.

The gene calls are TRBV25-1 and TRBJ2-7; D is possibly TRBD1 (5 bases). Looked up from germline, CDR1 is MGHDK and CDR2 is SYGVNS. V was shortened by 2 bases and J by 0 bases, with 8 bases between the two germline ends. This CDR3 region has 14 residues. CDR3 DNA sequence: TGTGCCAGCAGTGAACGGCAGGGCTCCTACGAGCAGTACTTC. Amino acids: CASSERQGSYEQYF.

This chain joins TRBV5-4 and TRBJ2-2; tentatively, D is TRBD2 (6 bases). V was trimmed by 4 bases and J by 2 bases, leaving 12 bases between them. Germline CDR1 SGHNT, CDR2 YYREEE (reference sequence). The CDR3 has 15 amino acids. In DNA, the CDR3 is TGTGCCAGCAGCCCGCGGGACGTAAACACCGGGGAGCTGTTTTTT. Its translation is CASSPRDVNTGELFF.

V and J are TRBV7-2 and TRBJ1-3; 8 bases match TRBD1. This CDR3 is built from 15 residues. Germline V lookup: CDR1 SGHTA, CDR2 FQGNSA. V lost 5 bases and J lost 1; bases outside the gene matches: 4. The DNA of the CDR3 is TGTGCCAGCAGCCTACAGGGGGGTTCTGGAAACACCATATATTTT. Amino acid sequence: CASSLQGGSGNTIYF.

The chain has TRBV5-4 and TRBJ1-2; weak D call: TRBD1 (6 bases). V lost 2 bases and J lost 7, with 12 bases in between. The CDR3 consists of 13 residues. Germline-derived CDR1 and CDR2 are SGHNT and YYREEE (reference sequence). In nucleotides, the CDR3 is TGTGCCAGCAGCTTTGCAGGGGTGCCTGGCTACACCTTC. Translated: CASSFAGVPGYTF.

The rearrangement joins TRBV6-6 to TRBJ2-7; 7 positions agree with TRBD1. The V segment lost 6 bases and the J segment 3 bases; nucleotides outside the gene matches: 11. The germline V gene encodes CDR1 MNHNY and CDR2 SVGAGI (reference sequence). CDR3 length: 15 residues. The CDR3 sequence: CASSHRGQLYYEQYF. The CDR3 region has the DNA TGTGCCAGCAGCCACAGGGGACAGTTGTACTACGAGCAGTACTTC.

The chain uses TRBV7-2 and TRBJ1-5; D unresolved. The CDR3 runs 13 residues. From germline, CDR1 is SGHTA and CDR2 FQGNSA. V was cut by 0 bases and J by 6 bases, with 6 bases left in between. CDR3 DNA: TGTGCCAGCAGCTTAGCAGGCGGTCAGCCCCAGCATTTT. Amino acid sequence: CASSLAGGQPQHF.